These 20 T cell receptor beta chains were sequenced from one sample in a study of blood T cell repertoires in COVID-19. Profiled with immunoSEQ multiplex PCR; TCRdb holds only in-frame clones, not every one. The data show 65,000 or so clones, 75% to 90% seen once. Sequencing was carried out using peripheral blood. Receptors were obtained from a man aged 25 to 40 with COVID-19, enrolled during active disease.

This clone came up a few times. This chain joins TRBV5-4 and TRBJ1-2, with 7 bases aligning to TRBD1. Losses at the gene ends were 0 bases for V and 8 bases for J; bases not matched to a gene: 7. The germline V gene encodes CDR1 SGHNT and CDR2 YYREEE (reference sequence). The CDR3 has 14 amino acids. In DNA form, the CDR3 reads TGTGCCAGCAGCTTGGCGGGACAGAGTTTCGGCTACACCTTC. It translates to CASSLAGQSFGYTF. Supplemented by reference TRBV5-4 and TRBJ1-2, the full variable domain reads ETGVTQSPTHLIKTRGQQVTLRCSSQSGHNTVSWYQQALGQGPQFIFQYYREEENGRGNFPPRFSGLQFPNYSSELNVNALELDDSALYLCASSLAGQSFGYTFGSGTRLTVV.

The V call is TRBV19, the J call TRBJ2-1; D may be TRBD1 (5 bases). V lost 5 bases and J lost 4, with 15 bases in between. The CDR3 consists of 15 residues. Germline V gene lookup returns CDR1 LNHDA and CDR2 SQIVND (reference sequence). CDR3 sequence: CASSSGNIKYNEQFF. The CDR3 coding sequence is TGTGCCAGTAGTTCAGGGAACATTAAATACAATGAGCAGTTCTTC.

The V and J genes are TRBV6-5 and TRBJ2-2; 7 bases fit TRBD1. With 2 bases clipped from V and 14 bases from J, the junction kept 8 bases outside the gene matches. This CDR3 comprises 13 residues. The V gene's germline CDR1 is MNHEY and CDR2 SVGAGI. CDR3 DNA: TGTGCCAGCAGTTACCGGGGTACAGGGGTACTGTTTTTT. Encoded protein: CASSYRGTGVLFF.

This rearrangement joins TRBV29-1 to TRBJ2-5; tentatively, D is TRBD2 (6 bases). The CDR3 totals 14 residues. The germline V gene has CDR1 SQVTM and CDR2 ANQGSEA. The ends were cut back, 5 bases at V and 1 base at J, with 14 bases in the middle. The CDR3 reads CSVPRAGGQETQYF. The DNA for the CDR3 is TGCAGCGTTCCTAGGGCCGGGGGCCAAGAGACCCAGTACTTC.

The rearrangement links TRBV7-2 to TRBJ2-1; 10 bases are shared with TRBD2. Germline loops: CDR1 SGHTA, CDR2 FQGNSA. V lost 5 bases and J lost 4; bases outside the gene matches: 5. The CDR3 runs 15 residues. CDR3 protein: CASSPGTSVYNEQFF. The DNA for the CDR3 is TGTGCCAGCAGCCCCGGGACTAGCGTTTACAATGAGCAGTTCTTC.

In this sample, this clone turned up once. The chain employs TRBV2 and TRBJ2-2; TRBD1 matches at 8 bases. There are 19 residues in the CDR3. Looked up from germline, CDR1 is SNHLY and CDR2 is FYNNEI. The junction had 18 bases not matched to a gene; V was cut back by 5 bases and J by 4 bases. CDR3 coding DNA: TGTGCCAGCAGTACCCCGGGACAGGTTTCCCAGGCGTCCACCGGGGAGCTGTTTTTT. Translating it yields CASSTPGQVSQASTGELFF.

The rearrangement joins TRBV6-5 to TRBJ2-6; D unresolved. Trimming left V 6 bases short and J 1 base short, with 10 bases between. There are 15 residues in the CDR3. Germline-derived CDR1 and CDR2 are MNHEY and SVGAGI. The CDR3 nucleotides read TGTGCCAGCAGCCCGGTCCTGTCTGGGGCCAACGTCCTGACTTTC. It is translated as CASSPVLSGANVLTF.

The chain has TRBV19 and TRBJ1-2; TRBD1 matches at 7 bases. Germline loops: CDR1 LNHDA, CDR2 SQIVND (reference sequence). Trimming cost V 5 bases and J 3 bases; bases outside gene matches: 3. The CDR3 has 13 residues. The CDR3 DNA follows: TGTGCCAGTAGTTGGGACAGCGACTATGGCTACACCTTC. Amino acid sequence: CASSWDSDYGYTF.

CDR3 in amino acids: CASSYREGTSTDTQYF. The CDR3 nucleotides read TGTGCCAGCAGTTACCGGGAGGGGACTAGCACAGATACGCAGTATTTT. This chain joins TRBV6-6 and TRBJ2-3; 8 bases line up with TRBD2. Looked up from germline, CDR1 is MNHNY and CDR2 is SVGAGI (reference sequence). This CDR3 has 16 amino acids. Germline trimming cut 2 bases from V and 0 bases from J; bases unmatched to any gene: 4.

This chain links TRBV11-2 with TRBJ2-1, with TRBD2 matching 12 bases. Germline V gene lookup returns CDR1 SGHAT and CDR2 FQNNGV. Trimming took 4 bases from V and 7 from J; bases not matched to a gene: 5. This CDR3 is 15 amino acids long. This CDR3 is CASSSRLAGENEQFF. The CDR3 DNA is TGTGCCAGCAGCTCCCGACTAGCGGGAGAGAATGAGCAGTTCTTC.

The chain links TRBV7-6 to TRBJ2-1; 7 nucleotides agree with TRBD1. V lost 3 bases, J lost 5 bases, and 10 bases stayed unmatched. Germline values: CDR1 SGHVS, CDR2 FNYEAQ. The CDR3 covers 16 residues. This CDR3 reads CASSLARTGTDNEQFF. The CDR3 coding sequence is TGTGCCAGCAGCTTGGCGCGTACCGGGACAGACAATGAGCAGTTCTTC.

The rearrangement links TRBV7-3 to TRBJ2-3, with 13 bases matching TRBD2. CDR3 length: 16 amino acids. The V and J ends lost 3 bases and 2 bases, in that order; junction bases with no gene match: 2. From germline, CDR1 is SGHTA and CDR2 FQGTGA. The chain's CDR3 is CASSLGLAGTTDTQYF. CDR3 bases: TGTGCCAGCAGCTTGGGACTAGCGGGGACCACAGATACGCAGTATTTT.

The J gene is TRBJ2-1, the V gene TRBV7-3, with D possibly being TRBD2 (5 bases). Germline assignment: CDR1 SGHTA and CDR2 FQGTGA. The CDR3 spans 22 residues. V was cut by 1 base and J by 3 bases, with 31 bases left in between. The CDR3 DNA follows: TGTGCCAGCAGCTTAAGAGTTCTGTACTGGCCCCGGCGGGTGCTAATCTACAATGAGCAGTTCTTC. Translating gives CASSLRVLYWPRRVLIYNEQFF.

This clone came up once. The V call is TRBV5-1, the J call TRBJ2-5; 10 bases are shared with TRBD1. V lost 5 bases to trimming and J lost 5 bases; unmatched junction nucleotides: 6. This CDR3 contains 14 residues. Germline V gene sequence: CDR1 SGHRS, CDR2 YFSETQ. CDR3 region: CASRDDRGLETQYF. The CDR3 DNA sequence: TGCGCCAGCAGAGATGACAGGGGGCTGGAGACCCAGTACTTC.

The V gene is TRBV12-3 or TRBV12-4, the J gene TRBJ2-5; D is undetermined. This CDR3 contains 12 residues. V shed 6 bases and J shed 5 bases, with 10 bases lying between them. The CDR3 DNA follows: TGTGCCAGCAGCGCCGTGGCTGAGACCCAGTACTTC. Translated, it gives CASSAVAETQYF.

This CDR3 reads CASSQDRELFF. In DNA, the CDR3 is TGTGCCAGCAGCCAAGATAGAGAGCTGTTTTTT. V and J are TRBV3-1 (or the pseudogene TRBV3-2) and TRBJ1-4; no firm D call. Germline CDR1 LGHDT, CDR2 YNNKEL (reference sequence). V was clipped by 0 bases and J by 14 bases, with 7 bases between them. The CDR3 is made up of 11 amino acids.

This clone came up once. The chain recombines TRBV13 with TRBJ1-1, with D perhaps matching TRBD1 (5 bases). Germline loops: CDR1 PRHDT, CDR2 FYEKMQ (reference sequence). CDR3 length equals 14 residues. V was cut by 5 bases and J by 2 bases, with 12 bases left in between. CDR3 sequence: CASSEIRVNTEAFF. The CDR3 DNA sequence: TGTGCCAGCAGCGAGATCAGGGTTAACACTGAAGCTTTCTTT.

The CDR3 loop reads CASRGDSNQPQHF. The CDR3 DNA follows: TGTGCCAGTAGAGGGGATAGCAATCAGCCCCAGCATTTT. The V call is TRBV19, the J call TRBJ1-5; possibly TRBD1 for D (5 bases). CDR1 is LNHDA and CDR2 is SQIVND in the germline V gene (reference sequence). The V end was cut by 6 bases, the J end by 0 bases, with 6 bases between. The CDR3 loop spans 13 amino acids.

The J gene is TRBJ2-3, the V gene TRBV3-1 (or the pseudogene TRBV3-2); the match to TRBD2 covers 7 bases. Germline CDR1 is LGHDT and CDR2 is YNNKEL (reference sequence). Trimming took 3 bases from V and 5 from J; bases not matched to a gene: 11. The CDR3 runs 16 residues. Written as DNA, the CDR3 is TGTGCCAGCAGCCACCCTAGCGGCAGCTTGCAAGATACGCAGTATTTT. Protein product: CASSHPSGSLQDTQYF.

A note on this clone: One end of the junction varies from germline; a read error may be responsible. CDR3: CASSLGEAGQQETQYF. CDR3 nucleotide sequence: TGTGCTAGCAGCTTGGGTGAAGCGGGTCAACAAGAGACCCAGTACTTC. The chain links TRBV7-7 to TRBJ2-5; a weak D match, TRBD2 (6 bases). The CDR3 runs to 16 residues. The germline CDR1 and CDR2 sequences are SSHAT and FNYEAQ (reference sequence).